Shown below are 22 T cell receptor beta chains from a single sample sequenced in a study of cytomegalovirus exposure and HLA in healthy donors. The PCR made use of 60 Vbeta and 13 Jbeta primers. Generated by immunoSEQ multiplex PCR, the TCRdb table keeps only in-frame clones and is missing some. The sample lists 210,000 or so clones; roughly 80% were seen once. Sample: PBMCs. The receptor set was obtained from a girl aged 2 to 10 in good health and CMV-seronegative.

The table lists this clone with a count of one. The chain employs TRBV5-6 and TRBJ2-5, with D possibly matching TRBD1 (6 bases). Germline CDR1 is SGHDT and CDR2 is YYEEEE. The CDR3 covers 15 residues. V lost 0 bases and J 2 bases, leaving 11 bases between the germline ends. The CDR3 region is CASSLDGQPQETQYF. CDR3 bases: TGTGCCAGCAGCTTGGACGGACAGCCTCAAGAGACCCAGTACTTC.

This clone occurred once. This chain joins TRBV18 and TRBJ2-1; tentative D call: TRBD2 (5 bases). V dropped 5 bases and J dropped 9 bases, with 17 bases sitting between them. Germline V gene sequence: CDR1 KGHSH, CDR2 LQKENI. CDR3 length: 14 amino acids. As DNA, the CDR3 is TGTGCCAGCTCAAGAGAGCTAGCCTCGGGTGAGCAGTTCTTC. Its translation: CASSRELASGEQFF.

The chain carries TRBV18 and TRBJ2-7, with 10 positions matching TRBD1. Trimming took 0 bases from V and 2 from J; bases not matched to a gene: 7. Germline V gene data show CDR1 as KGHSH and CDR2 as LQKENI. The CDR3 contains 17 residues. CDR3 loop: CASSPPGIGTGAYEQYF. DNA for the CDR3: TGTGCCAGCTCACCACCTGGAATCGGGACAGGGGCCTACGAGCAGTACTTC.

This chain connects TRBV4-1 to TRBJ2-5, with 8 bases identical to TRBD1. The CDR3 is made up of 17 amino acids. Trimming took 2 bases from V and 1 from J; bases not matched to a gene: 9. CDR1 is MGHRA, CDR2 YSYEKL, per germline. The CDR3 spells CASSQLDRAVSQETQYF. The CDR3 DNA sequence: TGCGCCAGCAGCCAACTGGACAGGGCGGTAAGCCAAGAGACCCAGTACTTC.

This chain uses TRBV14 with TRBJ1-1, with unresolved D. Trimming took 0 bases from V and 1 from J, leaving 6 bases between them. The CDR3 has 14 residues. Germline-derived CDR1 and CDR2 are SGHDN and FVKESK. This CDR3 reads CASSQELRNTEAFF. The CDR3 bases are TGTGCCAGCAGCCAAGAGCTGAGGAACACTGAAGCTTTCTTT.

The chain joins TRBV10-2 to TRBJ1-1; D is uncertain. CDR1 WSHSY and CDR2 SAAADI come from the germline V gene. Trimming removed 3 bases at V and 0 bases at J, with 8 bases between. The CDR3 is made up of 14 amino acids. This CDR3 reads CASSEVVMNTEAFF. The CDR3 DNA follows: TGCGCCAGCAGTGAAGTAGTTATGAACACTGAAGCTTTCTTT.

This chain joins TRBV4-1 and TRBJ2-7; 9 bases match TRBD2. This CDR3 has 16 residues. The J segment lost 5 bases and the V segment lost 1 base, leaving 9 bases of the junction unmatched. CDR1 is MGHRA and CDR2 is YSYEKL in the germline V gene. The CDR3 DNA reads TGCGCCAGCAGCCAAGTAGGCGGGAGGGCCAGACACGAGCAGTACTTC. Its protein is CASSQVGGRARHEQYF.

Only one count was recorded for this clone. The genes are TRBV7-7 and TRBJ2-7, with D maybe TRBD2 (6 bases). The CDR3 sequence is 16 residues long. Deletions cut 5 bases from V and 5 bases from J, with 22 bases between. In germline, CDR1 is SSHAT, CDR2 FNYEAQ (reference sequence). CDR3 region: CASSPNPGRRGHEQYF. The CDR3 DNA sequence: TGTGCCAGCAGCCCTAACCCTGGGAGGAGGGGCCACGAGCAGTACTTC.

The rearrangement uses TRBV5-4 and TRBJ1-1; TRBD1 agrees at 9 bases. Per germline, CDR1 SGHNT and CDR2 YYREEE (reference sequence). V dropped 0 bases and J dropped 8; count of bases not matched to a gene: 5. The CDR3 extends over 14 amino acids. CDR3 DNA: TGTGCCAGCAGCTTGGAAGGGACAGGGTACGAAGCTTTCTTT. Its translation is CASSLEGTGYEAFF.

The chain links TRBV30 to TRBJ1-1; possible D gene TRBD1, 5 bases. V was trimmed by 0 bases and J by 4 bases, leaving 12 bases between them. Germline V gives CDR1 GTSNPN, CDR2 SVGIG (reference sequence). This CDR3 is 14 amino acids long. The CDR3 loop reads CAWSVLQGGTEAFF. The CDR3 bases are TGTGCCTGGAGTGTACTTCAGGGAGGCACTGAAGCTTTCTTT.

V is TRBV5-4 and J is TRBJ2-1; possible D gene TRBD1, 5 bases. Germline V CDR1 and CDR2: SGHNT, YYREEE (reference sequence). Trimming left V 4 bases short and J 2 bases short, with 16 bases between. This CDR3 has 16 residues. The CDR3 DNA sequence: TGTGCCAGCAGCGGGGCTGGTAGTATGGCCTACAATGAGCAGTTCTTC. The encoded protein is CASSGAGSMAYNEQFF.

This clone turned up a few times. The gene calls are TRBV6-1 and TRBJ1-3, with D perhaps matching TRBD1 (6 bases). This CDR3 contains 14 residues. Germline CDR1 and CDR2: MNHNS and SASEGT. The ends were cut back, 4 bases at V and 0 bases at J, with 7 bases in the middle. CDR3 protein: CASSVRGSGNTIYF. The DNA for the CDR3 is TGTGCCAGCAGTGTCAGGGGCTCTGGAAACACCATATATTTT.

This clone was picked up one time. The CDR3 region has the DNA TGCGCCAGCAGCCAAGAACGGTTTCCGAACACCGGGGAGCTGTTTTTT. Protein sequence: CASSQERFPNTGELFF. The rearrangement joins TRBV4-1 to TRBJ2-2; no clear D gene. V lost 0 bases, J lost 0 bases, and 8 bases lay in between. CDR1 MGHRA and CDR2 YSYEKL come from the germline V gene. The CDR3 runs to 16 residues.

The genes are TRBV4-1 and TRBJ2-7, with D maybe TRBD2 (5 bases). Germline assignment: CDR1 MGHRA and CDR2 YSYEKL. The V gene lost 3 bases and the J gene lost 1 base, with 10 bases spanning the gap. The CDR3 sequence is 14 residues long. Here the CDR3 DNA reads TGCGCCAGCAGCCATGGACTTGGATCCTACGAGCAGTACTTC. Its protein is CASSHGLGSYEQYF.

The V gene is TRBV29-1, the J gene TRBJ2-3; 8 bases are a match to TRBD1. Germline CDR1 and CDR2: SQVTM and ANQGSEA. This CDR3 is 15 amino acids long. V gave up 3 bases and J gave up 2 bases; unmatched junction bases: 7. The CDR3 nucleotides read TGCAGCGTTGAGGACAGGGAATCAATCACAGATACGCAGTATTTT. As protein: CSVEDRESITDTQYF.

Only one count was recorded for this clone. V gene TRBV29-1 combines with J gene TRBJ1-4; a possible D gene is TRBD1 (6 bases). V was shortened by 3 bases and J by 7 bases, with 12 bases between the two germline ends. The CDR3 spans 13 residues. In germline, CDR1 is SQVTM, CDR2 ANQGSEA. The CDR3 nucleotides are TGCAGCGTTGAGAACAGGGCGGGTGAAAAACTGTTTTTT. Translation gives CSVENRAGEKLFF. The full variable domain, its missing parts supplied by reference TRBV29-1 and TRBJ1-4, is SAVISQKPSRDICQRGTSLTIQCQVDSQVTMMFWYRQQPGQSLTLIATANQGSEATYESGFVIDKFPISRPNLTFSTLTVSNMSPEDSSIYLCSVENRAGEKLFFGSGTQLSVL.

This clone was seen more than once but under ten times. This chain connects TRBV4-2 to TRBJ2-3; 11 bases are shared with TRBD2. The CDR3 length is 16 residues. Germline V lookup: CDR1 LGHNA, CDR2 YNFKEQ. V dropped 0 bases and J dropped 4; count of bases not matched to a gene: 3. The CDR3 region has the DNA TGTGCCAGCAGCCAAGAGGTAGCGGGGGGGCCAGATACGCAGTATTTT. The encoded protein is CASSQEVAGGPDTQYF.

The J gene is TRBJ2-6, the V gene TRBV7-6; 11 bases are shared with TRBD1. The J segment lost 2 bases and the V segment lost 5 bases, leaving 11 bases of the junction unmatched. Germline CDR1 is SGHVS and CDR2 is FNYEAQ. The length of the CDR3 is 19 residues. The CDR3 region is CASSPGVGTGGAGANVLTF. In DNA form, the CDR3 reads TGTGCCAGCAGCCCGGGGGTGGGGACAGGGGGAGCTGGGGCCAACGTCCTGACTTTC. The entire variable domain, with the rest obtained from reference TRBV7-6 and TRBJ2-6, is as follows: GAGVSQSPRYKVTKRGQDVALRCDPISGHVSLYWYRQALGQGPEFLTYFNYEAQQDKSGLPNDRFSAERPEGSISTLTIQRTEQRDSAMYRCASSPGVGTGGAGANVLTFGAGSRLTVL.

This chain links TRBV6-5 with TRBJ2-5; tentatively, D is TRBD2 (5 bases). This CDR3 is built from 13 residues. Trimming pared 5 bases from V and 3 bases from J, leaving 10 bases between. CDR1 and CDR2 (germline): MNHEY, SVGAGI. The DNA of the CDR3 is TGTGCCAGCAGTGTTTCCGGGGAAGAGACCCAGTACTTC. It encodes CASSVSGEETQYF.

The V call is TRBV19, the J call TRBJ2-1; D remains unclear. Germline-derived CDR1 and CDR2 are LNHDA and SQIVND (reference sequence). The CDR3 sequence is 13 residues long. The germline V and J ends were trimmed by 5 bases and 4 bases, with 9 bases remaining between them. CDR3 nucleotides: TGTGCCAGTAGTTTGGCCCGATACAATGAGCAGTTCTTC. Translated, it gives CASSLARYNEQFF.

The V and J genes are TRBV15 and TRBJ2-5; 10 bases map to TRBD1. Germline V gene lookup returns CDR1 LNHNV and CDR2 YYDKDF (reference sequence). The V gene end was trimmed by 4 bases and the J gene end by 4 bases; junction bases not matched to a gene: 6. This CDR3 is 15 amino acids long. CDR3 DNA: TGTGCCACCAGCATCCGGGACAGGGGAAGAGAGACCCAGTACTTC. It yields the protein CATSIRDRGRETQYF. Supplemented by reference TRBV15 and TRBJ2-5, the full variable domain reads DAMVIQNPRYQVTQFGKPVTLSCSQTLNHNVMYWYQQKSSQAPKLLFHYYDKDFNNEADTPDNFQSRRPNTSFCFLDIRSPGLGDTAMYLCATSIRDRGRETQYFGPGTRLLVL.

This clone has only a few counts. This sequence joins TRBV5-6 and TRBJ1-2, with TRBD1 identical over 7 bases. J was trimmed by 5 bases and V by 0 bases; bases with no gene match: 7. CDR1 and CDR2 from the germline V gene are SGHDT and YYEEEE. The CDR3 contains 15 residues. The CDR3 reads CASSLADRVRYGYTF. CDR3 nucleotides: TGTGCCAGCAGCTTGGCCGACAGGGTCCGGTATGGCTACACCTTC. Combining the CDR3 with reference TRBV5-6 and TRBJ1-2 gives the whole variable domain DAGVTQSPTHLIKTRGQQVTLRCSPKSGHDTVSWYQQALGQGPQFIFQYYEEEERQRGNFPDRFSGHQFPNYSSELNVNALLLGDSALYLCASSLADRVRYGYTFGSGTRLTVV.